This paragraph covers one T cell receptor beta chain sequence. Its recognized antigen is unknown. No much larger clone is present one base from it, and per-base qualities are unavailable. Whole blood was collected in K2EDTA tubes by collaborating institutions according to the institutions' own protocols. Collaborator samples were shipped for TCRbeta analysis as frozen whole blood, isolated PBMCs, or DNA extracted from either sample type. These data are taken from a study of blood T cell repertoires in COVID-19 (dated by TCRdb to about 2020). Regarding the study in general: Samples from collaborators originated in the United States, Italy and Spain and spanned both the acute and convalescent phases of COVID-19. Nearly every sample came with metadata listing a de-identified subject ID, COVID-19 status, age in years and sex. The prospective study material was composed of cDNA or gDNA derived from T cells, B-cell-depleted T cells, or PBMCs. The samples were drawn from the first 160 participants of the ongoing ImmuneRACE study and from 1,254 subjects provided by 6 global collaborators. A freely available public database, intended as a resource for researchers studying the immune response to SARS-CoV-2, is where the repertoires were released. Where available, HLA class I and class II types were obtained from metadata supplied by the sample provider rather than from assay-based typing. Subjects who had been exposed to COVID-19, were actively infected with it, or had recovered from it provided the deeply sampled blood TCRbeta repertoires that made up the dataset. The research as a whole found: Clinical and demographic metadata were provided uncurated, with the amount varying by source and participant.

The immunoSEQ Assay, a bias-controlled multiplex PCR, was used to amplify TCRbeta CDR3 regions from genomic DNA. The original methods were these. The number of nucleated cells in each sample was estimated by amplification of reference gene primers within the assay. To quantify the absolute abundance of each unique TCRbeta CDR3 rearrangement, sequence reads were collapsed and filtered. For each sample, productive Simpson clonality was calculated as the square root of Simpson's diversity index over productive rearrangements. As stored in TCRdb, this immuneACCESS dataset retains in-frame rearrangements with V and J assigned. A fraction of the clones does not appear; measured against another copy, unresolved V genes explain less than half of the discrepancy, and the remainder lacks a known reason. V, J and clone size derive from that table, while D and trimming were established from the DNA sequence. The sample data list 85,000 to 90,000 clones, and approximately 90% of these were observed just once. Around 2.3% of the sample comes from the top ten.

The junction carries 5 bases between V and J, which are trimmed by 0 bases and 5 bases respectively. For CDR1 and CDR2, the germline V gene lists MGHRA and YSYEKL. Counted from cysteine to phenylalanine, this CDR3 has 13 amino acids. Kept here is only the CDR3 DNA, which spans 39 bases and is read in frame from base 1. The sample was peripheral blood. The origin of this receptor is a human donor with active COVID-19. The donor label of this sample is uncertain. The V and J segments used are TRBV4-1 and TRBJ1-5; the D gene identity is not certain. The DNA sequence reads TGCGCCAGCAGCCAAGATCAGGATCAGCCCCAGCATTTT. This encodes CASSQDQDQPQHF.